The 10 T cell receptor beta chains below were found in one sample sequenced in a study of shared clonotypes between healthy human individuals. Profiling relied on immunoSEQ multiplex PCR, and the TCRdb table lists in-frame clones only, not all of them. The sample yields over 400,000 clones, roughly 80% seen once. Source material: PBMCs. The receptors were sampled from a woman aged 35 to 49 in good health. Some clones in this sample may be carry-over from other donors' samples.

The chain carries TRBV10-1 and TRBJ1-4; maybe TRBD1 (6 bases). V shed 0 bases and J shed 7 bases, with 15 bases lying between them. Germline CDR1 is WNHNN and CDR2 is SYGVQD (reference sequence). The CDR3 is 16 amino acids. The CDR3, as DNA: TGCGCCAGCAGTGAGTCGTCCAGGGGAACGGTTGAAAAACTGTTTTTT. Protein product: CASSESSRGTVEKLFF.

Concerning this clone: A far larger clone is only one base removed, so a read error is likely. V is TRBV10-3 and J is TRBJ1-2; TRBD1 matches at 10 bases. The V gene's germline CDR1 is ENHRY and CDR2 SYGVKD. The CDR3 spans 13 residues. CDR3 in amino acids: CATSESGQGGYTF. The CDR3 DNA reads TGTGCCACCAGTGAGTCGGGACAGGGGGGCTACACCTTC.

The chain couples TRBV19 to TRBJ2-7; 7 nucleotides align to TRBD1. The CDR3 is 12 residues long. The trim removed 4 bases at V and 6 bases at J, leaving 3 bases unmatched. Germline CDR1 is LNHDA and CDR2 is SQIVND (reference sequence). CDR3 sequence: CASSTPGGEQYF. The DNA for the CDR3 is TGTGCCAGTAGTACCCCAGGGGGCGAGCAGTACTTC. The complete variable domain, with remaining parts taken from reference TRBV19 and TRBJ2-7, reads DGGITQSPKYLFRKEGQNVTLSCEQNLNHDAMYWYRQDPGQGLRLIYYSQIVNDFQKGDIAEGYSVSREKKESFPLTVTSAQKNPTAFYLCASSTPGGEQYFGPGTRLTVT.

The rearrangement joins TRBV18 to TRBJ1-1; no firm D call. This CDR3 has 16 amino acids. Germline V gives CDR1 KGHSH, CDR2 LQKENI. The germline V and J ends were trimmed by 3 bases and 2 bases, with 16 bases remaining between them. The CDR3 DNA is TGTGCCAGCTCACCTAGGGTCCCGACGGAAAACACTGAAGCTTTCTTT. Its protein is CASSPRVPTENTEAFF.

The V and J genes are TRBV5-1 and TRBJ2-2, with 10 bases matching TRBD2. The CDR3 loop spans 15 amino acids. J lost 7 bases, V lost 0 bases, and 3 bases had no gene match. CDR1 and CDR2 from the germline V gene are SGHRS and YFSETQ. This CDR3 reads CASSLGTSGLGELFF. The CDR3 DNA follows: TGCGCCAGCAGCTTGGGGACTAGCGGCCTCGGGGAGCTGTTTTTT.

V is TRBV30 and J is TRBJ1-2; TRBD1 might be the D (5 bases). The CDR3 spans 15 residues. Trimming removed 2 bases at V and 8 bases at J, with 21 bases between. Germline assignment: CDR1 GTSNPN and CDR2 SVGIG (reference sequence). The DNA for the CDR3 is TGTGCCTGGAGTCCCCCCGGGACGGGAGTTGCGGGCTACACCTTC. This encodes CAWSPPGTGVAGYTF.

V and J are TRBV7-2 and TRBJ1-4; the D is unclear. The germline CDR1 and CDR2 sequences are SGHTA and FQGNSA. V dropped 3 bases and J dropped 0 bases, with 8 bases sitting between them. This CDR3 is 15 amino acids long. The CDR3 reads CASSFGSTTNEKLFF. The CDR3 bases are TGTGCCAGCAGCTTTGGGAGCACAACTAATGAAAAACTGTTTTTT. The full variable domain, in which reference TRBV7-2 and TRBJ1-4 provide the parts outside the CDR3, is GAGVSQSPSNKVTEKGKDVELRCDPISGHTALYWYRQSLGQGLEFLIYFQGNSAPDKSGLPSDRFSAERTGGSVSTLTIQRTQQEDSAVYLCASSFGSTTNEKLFFGSGTQLSVL.

The rearrangement links TRBV29-1 to TRBJ1-3, with a weak D call TRBD1 (6 bases). The CDR3 covers 13 residues. Germline-derived CDR1 and CDR2 are SQVTM and ANQGSEA. V was pared by 4 bases and J by 3 bases, with 10 bases between. CDR3 bases: TGCAGCGTTGTAGGGGGAGGTGGAAACACCATATATTTT. It is translated as CSVVGGGGNTIYF.

The sample holds one count of this clone. A read error is likely here: a far larger clone is one base away. This CDR3 is also generated by other DNA sequences in the sample. The CDR3: CASSLVYEELFF. The CDR3 nucleotides are TGTGCCAGCAGTCTAGTTTACGAAGAACTGTTTTTT. The chain uses TRBV11-2 and TRBJ1-4; D is unclear. Germline loops: CDR1 SGHAT, CDR2 FQNNGV. V dropped 6 bases and J dropped 12 bases, with 14 bases sitting between them. CDR3 size: 12 residues.

There are a few counts of this clone. The chain joins TRBV6-1 to TRBJ2-5; D remains unclear. The CDR3 loop spans 12 amino acids. Germline CDR1 MNHNS, CDR2 SASEGT. The germline V and J ends were trimmed by 6 bases and 5 bases, with 10 bases remaining between them. The CDR3 coding sequence is TGTGCCAGCAGCCCCTCAGACGAGACCCAGTACTTC. Translated, it gives CASSPSDETQYF.